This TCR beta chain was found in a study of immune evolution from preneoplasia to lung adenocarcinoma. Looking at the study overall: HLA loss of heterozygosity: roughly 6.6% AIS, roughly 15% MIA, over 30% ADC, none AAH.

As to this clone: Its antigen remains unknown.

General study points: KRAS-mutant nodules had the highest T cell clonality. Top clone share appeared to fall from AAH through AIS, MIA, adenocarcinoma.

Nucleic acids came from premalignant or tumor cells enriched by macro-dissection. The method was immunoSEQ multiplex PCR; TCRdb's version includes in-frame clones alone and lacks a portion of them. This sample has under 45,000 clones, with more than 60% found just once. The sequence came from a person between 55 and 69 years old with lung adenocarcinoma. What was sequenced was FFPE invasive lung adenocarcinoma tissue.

The CDR3 nucleotides read TGTGCCAGCAGTTACCCGGGACAACTTAGCAATCAGCCCCAGCATTTT. This gives the protein CASSYPGQLSNQPQHF. The J gene is TRBJ1-5, the V gene TRBV28, with TRBD1 as a possible D gene (6 bases). The CDR3 runs to 16 residues. Germline assignment: CDR1 MDHEN and CDR2 SYDVKM. Trimming removed 4 bases from V and 0 bases from J, with 13 bases in between.